The 10 T cell receptor beta chains presented below share a single source sample, sequenced in a study of regulatory T cells in long-lasting Graves disease. This sample's time point: newly diagnosed GD, antithyroid drugs for less than 3 months. RNA from PBMCs was the source of the TCR library. Construction of TCR beta libraries relied on iRepertoire HTBI primers and on Arm-PCR targeting CDR3 regions. TCRdb reprocessed the multiplex PCR reads via MiXCR and lists one record per CDR3 protein. The data hold around 500,000 distinct CDR3 sequences, with about 16% observed a single time. These data were also reused for a study on T cells in Graves' hyperthyroidism and ophthalmopathy.

This specimen consisted of peripheral blood mononuclear cells (PBMCs), obtained at new diagnosis, from a patient treated with antithyroid drugs. The receptor set was obtained from a woman aged 35-60 years with Graves disease.

The chain combines TRBV30 with TRBJ1-5; unclear D gene. Germline CDR1 and CDR2: GTSNPN and SVGIG (reference sequence). This CDR3 region has 13 residues. V was cut by 6 bases and J by 6 bases, with 15 bases left in between. The CDR3 here is CACSTGPGQPQHF. CDR3 sequence (DNA): TGTGCCTGTTCGACTGGCCCCGGTCAGCCCCAGCATTTT.

This clonotype was observed a handful of times. The chain uses TRBV29-1 and TRBJ2-3, with 7 positions matching TRBD2. Germline trimming cut 0 bases from V and 4 bases from J; bases unmatched to any gene: 4. In germline, CDR1 is SQVTM, CDR2 ANQGSEA. This CDR3 is 14 amino acids long. DNA of the CDR3: TGCAGCGTTGAAGATCGACTAGCAGCAGATACGCAGTATTTT. Its translation is CSVEDRLAADTQYF.

This clonotype was recorded at least ten times. The chain is built from TRBV12-3 or TRBV12-4 and TRBJ2-5, with D perhaps TRBD1 (5 bases). V lost 3 bases to trimming and J lost 1 base, with 12 bases between them. This CDR3 has 15 residues. In DNA, the CDR3 is TGTGCCAGCAGTTTCGACCGAGACAGCCAAGAGACCCAGTACTTC. It yields the protein CASSFDRDSQETQYF.

To note about this clonotype: A single base is all that separates this from a far larger clone, so a read error is likely. The rearrangement joins TRBV6-1 to TRBJ2-7, with D perhaps given as TRBD1 or TRBD2 (5 bases each). Trimming took off 6 bases at V and 6 bases at J, with 18 bases between the two ends. The CDR3 runs 14 residues. Per germline, CDR1 MNHNS and CDR2 SASEGT. This chain's CDR3 is CASRSRGRYCEQYF. The CDR3 DNA sequence: TGTGCCAGCAGATCGAGGGGCCGCTACTGCGAGCAGTACTTC.

V is TRBV6-1 and J is TRBJ1-6; a weak D match, TRBD1 (6 bases). Germline V CDR1 and CDR2: MNHNS, SASEGT. The CDR3 has 17 residues. V shed 2 bases and J shed 0 bases, with 11 bases lying between them. As DNA, the CDR3 is TGTGCCAGCAGTGAACGGGGGCGGAGCTCCTATAATTCACCCCTCCACTTT. Translating it yields CASSERGRSSYNSPLHF.

This clonotype was recorded only once. This chain links TRBV14 with TRBJ2-1; maybe TRBD1 (6 bases). V was pared by 1 base and J by 11 bases, with 33 bases between. The CDR3 loop spans 20 amino acids. CDR1 is SGHDN, CDR2 FVKESK, per germline. CDR3 DNA: TGTGCCAGCAGCCAAGGGTTAGGGCCCGGAGCCCAAGGGGGTGAAATACAGCAGTTCTTC. It translates to CASSQGLGPGAQGGEIQQFF.

At least ten counts were recorded for this clonotype. The chain has TRBV12-3 or TRBV12-4 and TRBJ2-3, with 7 positions matching TRBD2. V trimming: 6 bases; J trimming: 5 bases; junction bases outside the gene matches: 2. The CDR3 has 12 amino acids. CDR3 in amino acids: CASSPGGDTQYF. The CDR3 region has the DNA TGTGCCAGCAGCCCGGGGGGAGATACGCAGTATTTT.

The chain combines TRBV6-1 with TRBJ1-6; 7 positions match TRBD1. J gave up 7 bases and V 6 bases, and 6 bases lay outside the gene matches. Germline CDR1 is MNHNS and CDR2 is SASEGT. The CDR3 is made up of 14 amino acids. The chain's CDR3 is CASSNTGENSPLHF. CDR3 DNA: TGTGCCAGCAGCAACACAGGGGAAAATTCACCCCTCCACTTT.

This clonotype occurred many times. The V call is TRBV28, the J call TRBJ1-5; D gene uncertain. The CDR3 runs 14 residues. Germline V lookup: CDR1 MDHEN, CDR2 SYDVKM. The germline V and J ends were trimmed by 4 bases and 13 bases, with 20 bases remaining between them. The CDR3 here is CASSSATIRPSQHF. The CDR3, as DNA: TGTGCCAGCAGTTCCGCTACTATCCGGCCTTCACAGCATTTT.

This clonotype was recorded at least ten times. This chain links TRBV6-2 or TRBV6-3 with TRBJ2-3; maybe TRBD2 (6 bases). Looked up from germline, CDR1 is MNHEY and CDR2 is SVGEGT. The CDR3 contains 13 residues. V was shortened by 2 bases and J by 6 bases, with 9 bases between the two germline ends. The CDR3 region has the DNA TGTGCCAGCAGTTACCCGGGGGTGGATACGCAGTATTTT. Its protein product is CASSYPGVDTQYF.